Detailed here is one T cell receptor beta chain. Its antigen is unidentified. The CDR3 consists of 16 residues. Per germline, CDR1 GTSNPN and CDR2 SVGIG (reference sequence). V was pared by 2 bases and J by 2 bases, with 16 bases between. TCRdb recomputed calls from the 5' RACE reads with MiXCR, one row per CDR3 protein. The repertoire has under 800,000 distinct CDR3 sequences, about 20% of them found once; the top ten carry around 4.5%. The data stem from a study of identical twins. Study conclusions and caveats: Excess low generation probability was seen in twin-shared out-of-frame alpha sequences.

Another study also made use of these data, one on T cells expressing NK-cell markers.

This chain links TRBV30 with TRBJ1-5, with D possibly TRBD1 on 6 matching bases. The sequenced sample was PBMCs. The receptor comes from a woman younger than 30 in good health. For the CDR3, the DNA is TGTGCCTGGAGTCTCGGGGGGCTATTAGGCAATCAGCCCCAGCATTTT. Protein product: CAWSLGGLLGNQPQHF.